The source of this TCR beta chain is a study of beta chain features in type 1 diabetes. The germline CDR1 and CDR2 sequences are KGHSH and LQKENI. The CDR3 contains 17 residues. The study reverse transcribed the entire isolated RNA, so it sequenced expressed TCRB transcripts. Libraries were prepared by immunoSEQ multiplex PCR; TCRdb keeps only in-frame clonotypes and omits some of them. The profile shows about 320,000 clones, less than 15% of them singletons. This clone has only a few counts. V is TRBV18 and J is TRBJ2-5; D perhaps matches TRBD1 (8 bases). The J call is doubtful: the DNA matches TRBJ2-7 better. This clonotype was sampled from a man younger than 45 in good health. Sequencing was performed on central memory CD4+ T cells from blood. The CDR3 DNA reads TGTGCCAGCTCACGCAGCGGGGTGAACAGGGGGTCCTACGAGCAGTACTTC. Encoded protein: CASSRSGVNRGSYEQYF.